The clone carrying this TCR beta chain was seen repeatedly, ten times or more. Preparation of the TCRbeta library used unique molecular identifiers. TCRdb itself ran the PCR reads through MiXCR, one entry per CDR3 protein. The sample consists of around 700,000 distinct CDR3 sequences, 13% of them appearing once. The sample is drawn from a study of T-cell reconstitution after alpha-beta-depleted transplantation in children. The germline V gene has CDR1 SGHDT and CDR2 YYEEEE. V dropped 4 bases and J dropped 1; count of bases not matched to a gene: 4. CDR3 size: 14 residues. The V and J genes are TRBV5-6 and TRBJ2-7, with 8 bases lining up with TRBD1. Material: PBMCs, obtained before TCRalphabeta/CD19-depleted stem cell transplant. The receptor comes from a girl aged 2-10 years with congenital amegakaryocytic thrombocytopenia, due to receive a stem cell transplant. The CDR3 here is CASSRTGKSYEQYF. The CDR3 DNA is TGTGCCAGCAGCAGGACAGGGAAATCCTACGAGCAGTACTTC.